Below are 9 T cell receptor beta chains sequenced from a single sample in a study of cytomegalovirus exposure and HLA in healthy donors. The PCR used 60 Vbeta and 13 Jbeta primers. Clones were sequenced by immunoSEQ multiplex PCR, and TCRdb holds only the in-frame ones, with some missing. This table holds about 150,000 clones, approximately 82% found once. Sequenced material: PBMCs. The origin of the receptors is a woman aged 50 to 60 in good health and CMV-seropositive.

The V gene is TRBV2, the J gene TRBJ1-2; 8 bases map to TRBD1. The J segment lost 0 bases and the V segment lost 6 bases, leaving 0 bases of the junction unmatched. Germline values: CDR1 SNHLY, CDR2 FYNNEI. The length of the CDR3 is 13 residues. The CDR3 is CASRTGANYGYTF. For the CDR3, the DNA is TGTGCCAGCAGGACAGGGGCTAACTATGGCTACACCTTC. The complete variable domain, with remaining parts taken from reference TRBV2 and TRBJ1-2, reads EPEVTQTPSHQVTQMGQEVILRCVPISNHLYFYWYRQILGQKVEFLVSFYNNEISEKSEIFDDQFSVERPDGSNFTLKIRSTKLEDSAMYFCASRTGANYGYTFGSGTRLTVV.

The CDR3 DNA sequence: TGTGCCACTACGACAGGGGCTGGAAACACCATATATTTT. Protein: CATTTGAGNTIYF. The chain couples TRBV5-6 to TRBJ1-3; TRBD1 aligns across 8 bases. V trimming: 9 bases; J trimming: 2 bases; junction bases outside the gene matches: 4. CDR1 SGHDT and CDR2 YYEEEE come from the germline V gene. The CDR3 covers 13 residues.

The CDR3 is CASSQGTNYGYTF. CDR3 DNA sequence: TGTGCCAGCAGTCAGGGGACTAACTATGGCTACACCTTC. The rearrangement links TRBV27 to TRBJ1-2; D is perhaps TRBD1 (6 bases). From germline, CDR1 is MNHEY and CDR2 SMNVEV (reference sequence). CDR3 length equals 13 residues. The V and J ends lost 5 bases and 0 bases respectively, with 7 bases between them.

The chain has TRBV25-1 and TRBJ2-4; 12 positions agree with TRBD1. Germline V gene sequence: CDR1 MGHDK, CDR2 SYGVNS. The V gene end was trimmed by 3 bases and the J gene end by 3 bases; junction bases not matched to a gene: 6. CDR3 length: 17 amino acids. The CDR3 nucleotides read TGTGCCAGCAGTGACGCCGGGACAGGGGGCCTCAAAAACATTCAGTACTTC. Amino acid sequence: CASSDAGTGGLKNIQYF.

This chain links TRBV7-2 with TRBJ2-4, with 9 nucleotides matching TRBD2. Trimming took 1 base from V and 1 from J; bases not matched to a gene: 5. The CDR3 is 17 residues long. The germline V gene encodes CDR1 SGHTA and CDR2 FQGNSA. The CDR3 is CASSLVGSGGAKNIQYF. The CDR3 coding sequence is TGTGCCAGCAGCTTAGTTGGGAGCGGGGGGGCCAAAAACATTCAGTACTTC.

The chain combines TRBV7-2 with TRBJ2-2; 14 bases fit TRBD2. Germline assignment: CDR1 SGHTA and CDR2 FQGNSA. The trim removed 5 bases at V and 8 bases at J, leaving 13 bases unmatched. The CDR3 spans 18 residues. CDR3 sequence reads: CASSRQSGTSGGRGELFF. CDR3 nucleotide sequence: TGTGCCAGCAGCCGACAAAGTGGGACTAGCGGGGGTCGGGGGGAGCTGTTTTTT.

The rearrangement uses TRBV11-2 and TRBJ1-2; no clear D gene. Per germline, CDR1 SGHAT and CDR2 FQNNGV. V gave up 3 bases and J gave up 8 bases, with 10 bases separating them. The CDR3 is made up of 12 amino acids. The CDR3 reads CASSFFSAGYTF. The CDR3 DNA is TGTGCCAGCAGCTTTTTCAGTGCCGGCTACACCTTC. Full variable domain (rest looked up from reference TRBV11-2 and TRBJ1-2): EAGVAQSPRYKIIEKRQSVAFWCNPISGHATLYWYQQILGQGPKLLIQFQNNGVVDDSQLPKDRFSAERLKGVDSTLKIQPAKLEDSAVYLCASSFFSAGYTFGSGTRLTVV.

V and J are TRBV9 and TRBJ2-1, with 9 bases matching TRBD2. J was trimmed by 4 bases and V by 4 bases; bases with no gene match: 6. Germline CDR1 reads SGDLS; CDR2 reads YYNGEE. This CDR3 has 15 residues. The CDR3, as DNA: TGTGCCAGCAGCCACGCGGGGGGGAAATACAATGAGCAGTTCTTC. Protein sequence: CASSHAGGKYNEQFF.

This clone was recorded a few times. The chain is built from TRBV5-1 and TRBJ2-3; TRBD2 matches 7 bases. CDR3 length: 15 residues. The germline V gene encodes CDR1 SGHRS and CDR2 YFSETQ. V lost 0 bases to trimming and J lost 1 base; unmatched junction nucleotides: 2. The CDR3 is CASSLDRGGTDTQYF. The DNA for the CDR3 is TGCGCCAGCAGCTTGGATCGGGGGGGCACAGATACGCAGTATTTT.